This section outlines one TCR beta chain sequence together with its context. The target antigen is unknown. Profiled with immunoSEQ multiplex PCR; TCRdb holds only in-frame clones, not every one. The sample records about 82,000 clones, 85% to 95% being singletons. Germline loops: CDR1 LGHNA, CDR2 YNFKEQ. This CDR3 has 15 residues. The junction had 2 bases not matched to a gene; V was cut back by 0 bases and J by 5 bases. The sample belongs to a study of cytomegalovirus exposure and HLA in healthy donors. General study results and limits: A classifier reportedly called cytomegalovirus status with high sensitivity and specificity.

The chain carries TRBV4-2 and TRBJ1-5; 9 bases fit TRBD1. This clonotype was sampled from a man aged 18 to 29 in good health and CMV-seronegative. Specimen: PBMCs. The CDR3 region has the DNA TGTGCCAGCAGCCAAGAATGGGACAGGGATCAGCCCCAGCATTTT. It codes for CASSQEWDRDQPQHF.